Below, 20 T cell receptor beta chains from the same sample are listed, as sequenced in a study of neurological immune-mediated disorders. Each CDR3 protein is one row after TCRdb ran MiXCR on the 5' RACE reads. Here the sample spans 55,000 to 75,000 distinct CDR3 sequences, about 2.5% being singletons. The sample taken for sequencing was PBMCs. Receptors originate from a man in his forties or fifties with multiple sclerosis.

This clonotype occurred many times. V gene TRBV20-1 combines with J gene TRBJ2-7; maybe TRBD2 (5 bases). The V end lost 3 bases, the J end lost 1 base, and 13 bases lay between the germline ends. Germline CDR1 reads DFQATT; CDR2 reads SNEGSKA (reference sequence). There are 14 residues in the CDR3. CDR3 nucleotide sequence: TGCAGTGCTAGTATTAGCGCCCGTTCCTACGAGCAGTACTTC. This translates into CSASISARSYEQYF.

This clonotype was detected ten times or more. V is TRBV6-2 or TRBV6-3 and J is TRBJ2-1; 7 positions agree with TRBD2. Looked up from germline, CDR1 is MNHEY and CDR2 is SVGEGT. V gave up 2 bases and J gave up 7 bases; unmatched junction bases: 8. This CDR3 region has 15 residues. CDR3 region: CASSYRWGGGNEQFF. CDR3 nucleotides: TGTGCCAGCAGTTACAGGTGGGGGGGAGGTAATGAGCAGTTCTTC.

This clonotype has a count of ten or more. V and J are TRBV12-3 or TRBV12-4 and TRBJ1-1; D unresolved. V was clipped by 7 bases and J by 5 bases, with 8 bases between them. The CDR3 totals 11 residues. CDR3 loop: CASIQETEAFF. The CDR3 DNA sequence: TGTGCCAGCATTCAGGAGACTGAAGCTTTCTTT.

There are many counts of this clonotype. This chain connects TRBV5-1 to TRBJ1-1; unclear D gene. Trimming took off 0 bases at V and 2 bases at J, with 5 bases between the two ends. The CDR3 runs to 13 residues. CDR1 is SGHRS, CDR2 YFSETQ, per germline. CDR3: CASSLDPNTEAFF. The CDR3 nucleotides read TGCGCCAGCAGCTTGGACCCTAACACTGAAGCTTTCTTT.

This clonotype has at least ten counts. V is TRBV5-1 and J is TRBJ1-4; unclear D gene. Trimming took 4 bases from V and 11 from J, leaving 18 bases between them. Germline values: CDR1 SGHRS, CDR2 YFSETQ. This CDR3 is built from 14 residues. CDR3 sequence reads: CASSLHRWVHKLFF. CDR3 bases: TGCGCCAGCAGCCTCCATCGGTGGGTCCACAAACTGTTTTTT.

In its sample, this clonotype was seen many times. The chain employs TRBV7-6 and TRBJ1-1; possibly TRBD1 for D (5 bases). The V and J ends lost 5 bases and 0 bases respectively, with 25 bases between them. The CDR3 contains 19 residues. CDR1 and CDR2 from the germline V gene are SGHVS and FNYEAQ. The CDR3 here is CASSRLEGRKISMNTEAFF. The CDR3, as DNA: TGTGCCAGCAGCCGCCTGGAGGGACGCAAAATCTCAATGAACACTGAAGCTTTCTTT. The full variable domain, in which reference TRBV7-6 and TRBJ1-1 provide the parts outside the CDR3, is GAGVSQSPRYKVTKRGQDVALRCDPISGHVSLYWYRQALGQGPEFLTYFNYEAQQDKSGLPNDRFSAERPEGSISTLTIQRTEQRDSAMYRCASSRLEGRKISMNTEAFFGQGTRLTVV.

This clonotype was counted ten times or more. The chain recombines TRBV15 with TRBJ2-6, with a possible D match to TRBD2 (5 bases). From germline, CDR1 is LNHNV and CDR2 YYDKDF (reference sequence). The germline V and J ends were trimmed by 0 bases and 1 base, with 7 bases remaining between them. The CDR3 has 16 residues. The DNA for the CDR3 is TGTGCCACCAGCAGAGAGCGAGGGTCTGGGGCCAACGTCCTGACTTTC. This sequence encodes CATSRERGSGANVLTF. Full variable domain (remainder filled in from reference TRBV15 and TRBJ2-6): DAMVIQNPRYQVTQFGKPVTLSCSQTLNHNVMYWYQQKSSQAPKLLFHYYDKDFNNEADTPDNFQSRRPNTSFCFLDIRSPGLGDTAMYLCATSRERGSGANVLTFGAGSRLTVL.

The sample holds many counts of this clonotype. The chain uses TRBV12-3 or TRBV12-4 and TRBJ2-5, with D perhaps being TRBD1 or TRBD2 (6 bases each). The V end was cut by 6 bases, the J end by 0 bases, with 17 bases between. The length of the CDR3 is 16 residues. The DNA of the CDR3 is TGTGCCAGCAGATTTGTGGGGGGCCAGTACCAAGAGACCCAGTACTTC. Its protein is CASRFVGGQYQETQYF.

This clonotype was seen at least ten times. The chain carries TRBV3-1 and TRBJ2-4, with unresolved D. Germline lookup yields CDR1 LGHDT and CDR2 YNNKEL (reference sequence). With 4 bases removed from V and 0 bases from J, the gap between germline ends came to 7 bases. The CDR3 sequence is 14 residues long. DNA for the CDR3: TGTGCCAGCAGCCTAAACGGAGCCAAAAACATTCAGTACTTC. Amino acids: CASSLNGAKNIQYF.

In DNA form, the CDR3 reads TGCGCCAGCAGGTTTGGGGCCGGAGAAAAACTGTTTTTT. Residues: CASRFGAGEKLFF. V usage is TRBV5-1 and J usage is TRBJ1-4; tentatively, D is TRBD1 (5 bases). CDR1 SGHRS and CDR2 YFSETQ come from the germline V gene. The V and J ends lost 5 bases and 8 bases respectively, with 13 bases between them. The CDR3 runs 13 residues. Variable domain in full (rest from reference TRBV5-1 and TRBJ1-4): KAGVTQTPRYLIKTRGQQVTLSCSPISGHRSVSWYQQTPGQGLQFLFEYFSETQRNKGNFPGRFSGRQFSNSRSEMNVSTLELGDSALYLCASRFGAGEKLFFGSGTQLSVL.

This clonotype was counted ten times or more. This chain joins TRBV2 and TRBJ1-4, with TRBD1 identical over 10 bases. In germline, CDR1 is SNHLY, CDR2 FYNNEI. The CDR3 totals 17 residues. With V trimmed by 6 bases and J by 2 bases, 9 bases remained unmatched. CDR3 bases: TGTGCCAGCAGGACCCCCCGGGACAGGGGTACTAATGAAAAACTGTTTTTT. Encoded protein: CASRTPRDRGTNEKLFF.

This clonotype was observed many times. J is TRBJ1-2 and V is TRBV3-1, with no clear D. Trimming removed 0 bases from V and 3 bases from J, with 8 bases in between. Germline V lookup: CDR1 LGHDT, CDR2 YNNKEL (reference sequence). The CDR3 is 14 amino acids. CDR3 in amino acids: CASSQDMVDYGYTF. CDR3 nucleotide sequence: TGTGCCAGCAGCCAAGATATGGTGGACTATGGCTACACCTTC.

This clonotype was found many times. The chain links TRBV5-1 to TRBJ1-6; D not resolved. V shed 1 base and J shed 7 bases, with 12 bases lying between them. Germline lookup yields CDR1 SGHRS and CDR2 YFSETQ. The CDR3 extends over 15 amino acids. CDR3 loop: CASSLRGERNSPLHF. The CDR3 nucleotides read TGCGCCAGCAGCTTGCGCGGGGAAAGAAATTCACCCCTCCACTTT.

This clonotype has a handful of counts. The J gene is TRBJ2-3, the V gene TRBV7-2; possibly TRBD1 or TRBD2 for D (5 bases each). In germline, CDR1 is SGHTA, CDR2 FQGNSA. Trimming stripped 0 bases from V and 1 base from J, with 11 bases between. This CDR3 spans 16 amino acids. The CDR3: CASSLAGPGGTDTQYF. The CDR3 DNA sequence: TGTGCCAGCAGCTTAGCGGGACCTGGTGGCACAGATACGCAGTATTTT.

Concerning this clonotype: A read error is possible here, since a much larger clone lies one base away. V and J are TRBV6-5 and TRBJ1-2; no clear D gene. Trimming removed 5 bases at V and 3 bases at J, with 16 bases between. Germline-derived CDR1 and CDR2 are MNHEY and SVGAGI. The CDR3 extends over 15 amino acids. CDR3 bases: TGTGCCAGCAGTCGGAAAGGGAATATCGACTATGGCTACACCTTC. Its protein product is CASSRKGNIDYGYTF.

This clonotype was recorded many times. The V gene is TRBV18, the J gene TRBJ1-5; the D gene is possibly TRBD1 (5 bases). With 2 bases removed from V and 7 bases from J, the gap between germline ends came to 15 bases. The CDR3 sequence is 15 residues long. CDR1 KGHSH and CDR2 LQKENI come from the germline V gene. The CDR3 DNA is TGTGCCAGCTCACCAGGGGCTACAGGAGAGCAGCCCCAGCATTTT. The encoded protein is CASSPGATGEQPQHF. The whole variable domain, remainder taken from reference TRBV18 and TRBJ1-5, is NAGVMQNPRHLVRRRGQEARLRCSPMKGHSHVYWYRQLPEEGLKFMVYLQKENIIDESGMPKERFSAEFPKEGPSILRIQQVVRGDSAAYFCASSPGATGEQPQHFGDGTRLSIL.

The sample holds many counts of this clonotype. The chain has TRBV7-2 and TRBJ1-5; TRBD1 matches at 8 bases. Germline assignment: CDR1 SGHTA and CDR2 FQGNSA. The V gene end was trimmed by 5 bases and the J gene end by 6 bases; junction bases not matched to a gene: 9. This CDR3 has 15 amino acids. The chain's CDR3 is CASSTRTGRGQPQHF. For the CDR3, the DNA is TGTGCCAGCAGCACCAGGACAGGGCGAGGTCAGCCCCAGCATTTT.

This clonotype was seen at least ten times. The chain links TRBV7-2 to TRBJ2-7; no firm D call. Germline V lookup: CDR1 SGHTA, CDR2 FQGNSA. V lost 4 bases and J lost 1, with 14 bases in between. The length of the CDR3 is 15 residues. This chain's CDR3 is CASSYEGSPSYEQYF. The CDR3 nucleotides are TGTGCCAGCAGCTATGAAGGGTCTCCTTCCTACGAGCAGTACTTC.

This clonotype occurred many times. The chain joins TRBV4-3 to TRBJ2-5, with D tentatively TRBD2 (7 bases). Between the trimmed V and J ends, which lost 0 bases and 5 bases, there was a span of 13 bases. Per germline, CDR1 LGHNA and CDR2 YSLEER. The CDR3 consists of 15 residues. The CDR3 reads CASSQDWGGGETQYF. CDR3 nucleotide sequence: TGCGCCAGCAGCCAAGATTGGGGGGGGGGCGAGACCCAGTACTTC.

This clonotype was recorded many times. The V and J genes are TRBV5-1 and TRBJ1-6, with a tentative D call TRBD1 (6 bases). Deletions cut 0 bases from V and 6 bases from J, with 10 bases between. Germline CDR1 and CDR2: SGHRS and YFSETQ. CDR3 size: 15 residues. In DNA form, the CDR3 reads TGCGCCAGCAGCTTGGACGGGGGCGTTAATTCACCCCTCCACTTT. Encoded protein: CASSLDGGVNSPLHF.